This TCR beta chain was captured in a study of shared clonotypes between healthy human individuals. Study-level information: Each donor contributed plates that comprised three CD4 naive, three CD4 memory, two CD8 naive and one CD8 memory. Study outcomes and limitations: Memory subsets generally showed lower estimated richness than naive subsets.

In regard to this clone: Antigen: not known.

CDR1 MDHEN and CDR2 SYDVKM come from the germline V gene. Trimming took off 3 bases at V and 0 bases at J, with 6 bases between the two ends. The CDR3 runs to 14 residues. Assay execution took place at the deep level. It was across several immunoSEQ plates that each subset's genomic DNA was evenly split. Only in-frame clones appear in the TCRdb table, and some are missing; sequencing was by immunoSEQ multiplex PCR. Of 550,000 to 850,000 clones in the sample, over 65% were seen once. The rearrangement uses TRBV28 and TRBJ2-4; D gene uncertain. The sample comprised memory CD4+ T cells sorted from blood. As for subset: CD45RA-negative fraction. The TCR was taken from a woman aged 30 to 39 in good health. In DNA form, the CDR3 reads TGTGCCAGCAGTTTTACTCTAGCCAAAAACATTCAGTACTTC. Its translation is CASSFTLAKNIQYF.